This note documents a single T cell receptor (beta chain) sequence. Its binding antigen is unknown. The record has no base qualities; no much larger clone is one base away. The roughly 39 donors, aged about 6 to 95 years, were systemically healthy Caucasian individuals from Russia. Each donor gave approximately 10 milliliters of peripheral blood, collected into EDTA-treated Vacutainer tubes. Ficoll-Paque density-gradient centrifugation was used to isolate PBMCs, with at least 6 million obtained per sample. Trizol reagent was used to extract total RNA from the PBMCs, yielding at least 6 micrograms per sample. For every donor, flow cytometry on a PBMC aliquot measured the percentage of naive CD45RAhigh/CD27high T cells. This entry is derived from a study of blood T cells in healthy people across ages (dated by TCRdb to about 2015). As for the study more broadly: Template switching captured roughly one uniquely barcoded TCR beta cDNA molecule per two T cells in model experiments. To avoid experimental bias, donors of different ages were distributed randomly across sequencing lanes. Using deep sequencing normalized with unique cDNA molecular identifiers, the study measured how TCR beta repertoire diversity changes with age. For two donors (one aged 18 to 29 and one aged 80 or older), the study analyzed two additional independent replicas of 1 million unique cDNA reads from the same blood draw. Four age groups were formed from the donors: young (average approximately 15 years), middle-aged (approximately 40), aged (roughly 56) and long-lived (roughly 81). What the work shows at the level of the full study, not this receptor alone: Total diversity estimates from one million sequenced T cells were considered lower bounds and underestimates. Observed TCR beta diversity per million T cells fell roughly linearly with age, and a significant reduction was already apparent by age around 40. Because donor CMV infection status was unknown, age-related changes in expanded clonotypes were potentially confounded. Since profiling was done on bulk unsorted PBMCs, naive and antigen-experienced compartments could not be conclusively compared. The percentage of naive T cells measured by flow cytometry correlated strongly with observed TCR beta diversity. The long-lived group showed more naive CD4+ T cells, fewer expanded clones and increased TCR diversity than the aged group, suggesting age selection.

The library came from 5' RACE. The sequencer listed for this sample is Illumina HiSeq 2500. A second about 7 to 12 cycle PCR used a sample-barcoded 5' primer and a J-beta primer mix. Each TCR beta cDNA molecule received a unique molecular identifier from a template-switch 5' adaptor carrying 12 random nucleotides. Each sample yielded at least 2.5 million CDR3-containing paired-end reads. The Mint cDNA synthesis kit, primed by a TRBC-specific oligonucleotide, was used to synthesize first-strand cDNA from all RNA. All cDNA was treated with uracil-DNA glycosylase and then went through a first 18-cycle PCR with the universal primers M1SS and BC2_uni_R. The paper's data handling went like this. Each sample was normalized by randomly selecting 1 million high-quality reads, each carrying a distinct molecular identifier. Instead of being binned into consensus sequences, reads that shared molecular identifiers were thrown out. MiTCR, with a Q25 quality threshold and the strictest error-elimination algorithm, was used for CDR3 identification, clonotype clustering and error correction. A nonparametric unseen species model using Euler transformation provided a lower-bound estimate of total TCR beta diversity. TCRdb reran the public reads through fastp at Q25 and MiXCR, keeping productive beta chains. A single entry per CDR3 protein holds the most common genes and DNA from its merged rows. The V and J calls here are based on TCRdb, not the publication. A total of 1.2 million to 1.5 million distinct CDR3 sequences appear in this sample, approximately 40% of them only once. Around 8% of the sample comes from the top ten.

The germline V gene supplies CDR1 MNHEY and CDR2 SVGAGI. V is clipped by 0 bases and J by 3 bases, and the sequence between their germline boundaries is 9 bases long. The cysteine opens and the phenylalanine closes a CDR3 of 15 amino acids. Only CDR3 DNA remains: 45 bases, in frame from the first base. The sequencing sample was made of blood. The sequence links TRBV6-5 to TRBJ1-3; tentative D gene TRBD1, with 5 bases matching. The sequence was collected from a woman between 18 and 29 years old in good health. The nucleotide sequence is given as TGTGCCAGCAGTTACTCTCGGGACGGTGGAAACACCATATATTTT. Translation gives CASSYSRDGGNTIYF.